The next 22 T cell receptor beta chains were all read from a single sample in a study of T cells in Graves' hyperthyroidism and ophthalmopathy. RNA transcripts were the template for amplifying TCR beta CDR3 regions. During a first-round RT-PCR of the TCR CDR3, the HTBI primer set was used. TCRdb used MiXCR to reprocess the multiplex PCR reads, holding one entry per CDR3 protein. The repertoire consists of about 210,000 distinct CDR3 sequences, with roughly 15% occurring once and the leading ten covering under 65%. Sequenced material: blood. The receptor set was obtained from a man between 45 and 60 years old with Graves' hyperthyroidism.

The sample holds many counts of this clonotype. V is TRBV10-3 and J is TRBJ2-5; 8 positions agree with TRBD1. CDR1 and CDR2 (germline): ENHRY, SYGVKD. V shed 6 bases, J shed 3 bases, and the junction held 3 bases outside the gene matches. The length of the CDR3 is 13 residues. DNA for the CDR3: TGTGCCATCAGAACACAGGGGGAAGAGACCCAGTACTTC. This encodes CAIRTQGEETQYF.

This clonotype was seen repeatedly, ten times or more. The gene calls are TRBV6-1 and TRBJ1-1; D call uncertain. The germline gives CDR1 MNHNS, CDR2 SASEGT. The germline V and J ends were trimmed by 1 base and 1 base, with 7 bases remaining between them. There are 14 residues in the CDR3. DNA of the CDR3: TGTGCCAGCAGTGAAGGGGCAGGGAACACTGAAGCTTTCTTT. Protein sequence: CASSEGAGNTEAFF.

This clonotype was seen ten or more times. The rearrangement uses TRBV3-1 and TRBJ2-3; D is ambiguous. CDR3 length: 12 amino acids. V was pared by 2 bases and J by 8 bases, with 8 bases between. Germline assignment: CDR1 LGHDT and CDR2 YNNKEL (reference sequence). DNA for the CDR3: TGTGCCAGCAGCCAAACTGCTGGTACGCAGTATTTT. This translates into CASSQTAGTQYF.

This clonotype was seen more than once but under ten times. The chain employs TRBV24-1 and TRBJ2-1; D tentatively fits TRBD1 or TRBD2 (5 bases each). This CDR3 has 16 residues. The germline gives CDR1 KGHDR, CDR2 SFDVKD. V was trimmed by 4 bases and J by 3 bases, leaving 15 bases between them. CDR3 sequence reads: CATSEPRGEDYNEQFF. DNA of the CDR3: TGTGCCACCAGTGAACCCAGAGGGGAAGACTACAATGAGCAGTTCTTC.

V usage is TRBV7-2 and J usage is TRBJ2-1; TRBD2 matches at 7 bases. Trimming took 0 bases from V and 10 from J; bases not matched to a gene: 6. The CDR3 is made up of 14 amino acids. Germline loops: CDR1 SGHTA, CDR2 FQGNSA. CDR3 DNA: TGTGCCAGCAGCTTAGCACGGGGGGTAAGGGAGCAGTTCTTC. Its translation is CASSLARGVREQFF.

This clonotype was seen a handful of times. V is TRBV20-1 and J is TRBJ1-6; perhaps TRBD1 as D (5 bases). The length of the CDR3 is 15 residues. Germline loops: CDR1 DFQATT, CDR2 SNEGSKA (reference sequence). Trimming removed 2 bases from V and 6 bases from J, with 14 bases in between. CDR3 region: CSARLNGGSNSPLHF. The CDR3 DNA is TGCAGTGCTAGACTCAACGGGGGGAGTAATTCACCCCTCCACTTT.

There are a few counts of this clonotype. The chain carries TRBV5-1 and TRBJ1-3, with D possibly matching TRBD1 (5 bases). The CDR3 length is 14 residues. V was trimmed by 4 bases and J by 4 bases, leaving 12 bases between them. Germline values: CDR1 SGHRS, CDR2 YFSETQ. As DNA, the CDR3 is TGCGCCAGCAGCGACGGGACGGTCGGAAACACCATATATTTT. Translating it yields CASSDGTVGNTIYF. Looking up the rest from reference TRBV5-1 and TRBJ1-3 gives the full variable domain: KAGVTQTPRYLIKTRGQQVTLSCSPISGHRSVSWYQQTPGQGLQFLFEYFSETQRNKGNFPGRFSGRQFSNSRSEMNVSTLELGDSALYLCASSDGTVGNTIYFGEGSWLTVV.

Only a few counts were recorded for this clonotype. V usage is TRBV5-6 and J usage is TRBJ2-1, with D unresolved. Germline V CDR1 and CDR2: SGHDT, YYEEEE. The CDR3 sequence is 15 residues long. The V gene lost 0 bases and the J gene lost 3 bases, with 10 bases spanning the gap. CDR3 region: CASSLESRYYNEQFF. The DNA for the CDR3 is TGTGCCAGCAGCTTGGAGTCACGCTACTACAATGAGCAGTTCTTC. Combining the CDR3 with reference TRBV5-6 and TRBJ2-1 gives the whole variable domain DAGVTQSPTHLIKTRGQQVTLRCSPKSGHDTVSWYQQALGQGPQFIFQYYEEEERQRGNFPDRFSGHQFPNYSSELNVNALLLGDSALYLCASSLESRYYNEQFFGPGTRLTVL.

This clonotype was picked up many times. This chain joins TRBV6-1 and TRBJ2-3; D is perhaps TRBD1 or TRBD2 (5 bases each). The V end was cut by 2 bases, the J end by 2 bases, with 11 bases between. The CDR3 covers 15 residues. Per the germline V gene, CDR1 is MNHNS and CDR2 is SASEGT. The DNA of the CDR3 is TGTGCCAGCAGTGAATCGGTGGGGACCACAGATACGCAGTATTTT. Translated: CASSESVGTTDTQYF.

This clonotype showed up just a few times. This chain uses TRBV27 with TRBJ2-7; maybe TRBD2 (6 bases). The CDR3 is 13 amino acids. The V end lost 3 bases, the J end lost 2 bases, and 8 bases lay between the germline ends. Germline assignment: CDR1 MNHEY and CDR2 SMNVEV (reference sequence). Here the CDR3 DNA reads TGTGCCAGCAGTTTTTCGGGAGCCTACGAGCAGTACTTC. This gives the protein CASSFSGAYEQYF.

Note on this clonotype: Given a much more abundant clone one base away, this may be a read error. The genes are TRBV6-1 and TRBJ2-2; TRBD2 might be the D (6 bases). Germline V gene lookup returns CDR1 MNHNS and CDR2 SASEGT. The CDR3 length is 13 residues. CDR3 sequence (DNA): TGTACCAGCAGTCGTGGGACTACCGGGGAGCTGTTTTTT. Translation gives CTSSRGTTGELFF.

The rearrangement links TRBV5-1 to TRBJ1-2, with 8 positions matching TRBD1. The trim removed 4 bases at V and 6 bases at J, leaving 5 bases unmatched. This CDR3 is built from 13 residues. Germline V gene sequence: CDR1 SGHRS, CDR2 YFSETQ. The CDR3 loop is CASSEGQGDGYTF. In DNA, the CDR3 is TGCGCCAGCAGCGAAGGACAGGGTGATGGCTACACCTTC.

The chain carries TRBV11-3 and TRBJ2-7; D is possibly TRBD2 (6 bases). V was clipped by 4 bases and J by 8 bases, with 12 bases between them. Germline-derived CDR1 and CDR2 are SGHNT and YENEEA. The length of the CDR3 is 12 residues. The CDR3 here is CASSSAGTQQYF. In DNA form, the CDR3 reads TGTGCCAGCAGCTCCGCGGGGACCCAGCAGTACTTC. The full variable domain, in which reference TRBV11-3 and TRBJ2-7 provide the parts outside the CDR3, is EAGVVQSPRYKIIEKKQPVAFWCNPISGHNTLYWYLQNLGQGPELLIRYENEEAVDDSQLPKDRFSAERLKGVDSTLKIQPAELGDSAVYLCASSSAGTQQYFGPGTRLTVT.

This clonotype was detected ten times or more. The chain carries TRBV5-1 and TRBJ2-7; D possibly uses TRBD1 or TRBD2 (5 bases each). This CDR3 region has 14 residues. The V end was cut by 1 base, the J end by 2 bases, with 10 bases between. In germline, CDR1 is SGHRS, CDR2 YFSETQ. This CDR3 is CASSLRGPAYEQYF. The CDR3 DNA follows: TGCGCCAGCAGCTTGCGGGGACCCGCCTACGAGCAGTACTTC.

This clonotype was picked up a small number of times. This chain uses TRBV4-1 with TRBJ2-7; tentatively, D is TRBD2 (6 bases). Trimming took 1 base from V and 4 from J, leaving 20 bases between them. This CDR3 region has 17 residues. CDR1 and CDR2 (germline): MGHRA, YSYEKL. The CDR3 sequence: CASSQVVSRRGTYEQYF. As DNA, the CDR3 is TGCGCCAGCAGCCAAGTGGTTAGTAGGCGGGGAACATACGAGCAGTACTTC.

The chain combines TRBV28 with TRBJ1-2; D call uncertain. V was pared by 10 bases and J by 1 base, with 10 bases between. The CDR3 runs to 12 residues. Germline V gene sequence: CDR1 MDHEN, CDR2 SYDVKM. CDR3 coding DNA: TGTGCCACCGACCGTGTTAACTATGGCTACACCTTC. It specifies CATDRVNYGYTF.

The V and J genes are TRBV20-1 and TRBJ2-7, with no clear D. The CDR3 is 12 residues long. V lost 8 bases, J lost 0 bases, and 11 bases lay in between. CDR1 and CDR2 from the germline V gene are DFQATT and SNEGSKA (reference sequence). CDR3 bases: TGCAGTCTAGAGCAAGGCTCCTACGAGCAGTACTTC. Amino acids: CSLEQGSYEQYF.

Ten or more counts support this clonotype. The J gene is TRBJ1-2, the V gene TRBV20-1; possible D gene TRBD1, 5 bases. The germline V gene encodes CDR1 DFQATT and CDR2 SNEGSKA (reference sequence). Trimming removed 5 bases from V and 10 bases from J, with 8 bases in between. This CDR3 contains 9 residues. Here the CDR3 reads CSAQGVYTF. In DNA form, the CDR3 reads TGCAGTGCTCAGGGAGTCTACACCTTC.

This clonotype has only a few counts. V usage is TRBV10-2 and J usage is TRBJ2-7; 11 bases agree with TRBD1. The V gene end was trimmed by 9 bases and the J gene end by 6 bases; junction bases not matched to a gene: 7. There are 13 residues in the CDR3. The germline CDR1 and CDR2 sequences are WSHSY and SAAADI. The CDR3 nucleotides read TGCGCCAGTAGTTGGGACAGGGGGAGCGAGCAGTACTTC. It translates to CASSWDRGSEQYF.

The J gene is TRBJ2-5, the V gene TRBV5-1; TRBD1 is a possible D gene (6 bases). CDR1 and CDR2 (germline): SGHRS, YFSETQ. V lost 4 bases, J lost 2 bases, and 18 bases lay in between. This CDR3 has 16 residues. The chain's CDR3 is CASSGQGSRRQETQYF. In DNA form, the CDR3 reads TGCGCCAGCAGCGGGCAGGGGAGTAGGAGGCAAGAGACCCAGTACTTC. The full variable domain, rest sourced from reference TRBV5-1 and TRBJ2-5, is KAGVTQTPRYLIKTRGQQVTLSCSPISGHRSVSWYQQTPGQGLQFLFEYFSETQRNKGNFPGRFSGRQFSNSRSEMNVSTLELGDSALYLCASSGQGSRRQETQYFGPGTRLLVL.

The table lists this clonotype with many counts. The rearrangement uses TRBV28 and TRBJ2-5; 9 positions match TRBD2. In germline, CDR1 is MDHEN, CDR2 SYDVKM. This CDR3 is built from 16 residues. The V and J ends lost 7 bases and 5 bases, in that order; junction bases with no gene match: 14. CDR3 DNA: TGTGCCAGCACACCCGCGGGGCGGGAGGGCTGGGAGACCCAGTACTTC. This encodes CASTPAGREGWETQYF.

This clonotype was seen many times. This rearrangement joins TRBV28 to TRBJ1-5, with D maybe TRBD1 (5 bases). The CDR3 runs 15 residues. V was pared by 10 bases and J by 3 bases, with 19 bases between. Germline V gene lookup returns CDR1 MDHEN and CDR2 SYDVKM. CDR3 DNA: TGTGCCACTCATCCGGTCGGGGGACTCAATCAGCCCCAGCATTTT. Its protein product is CATHPVGGLNQPQHF.